Listed below are T cell receptor beta chains from one sample, sequenced in a study of T cell changes during pregnancy in multiple sclerosis. The method was immunoSEQ multiplex PCR; TCRdb's version includes in-frame clones alone and lacks a portion of them. The sample contains about 57,000 clones, 75% to 90% of which appear only once. The source material was peripheral blood, sampled after pregnancy. The receptor set was obtained from a female donor with multiple sclerosis, enrolled in a pregnancy study. The CDR3 runs from the conserved cysteine through the conserved F or W. Fields, in order: CDR3 DNA, CDR3 protein, V gene, clone size, D gene, J gene. D genes are given only for firm matches. Clone size appears in some rows only: once, few, many, or a class for an expanded clone.

TGTGCCAGCAGCTTGGCTTTCAGGGCACATGAGCAGTTCTTC,CASSLAFRAHEQFF,TRBV7-2,.,.,TRBJ2-1
TGCAGCGTTTGGCAGGGACAGAACTATGGCTACACCTTC,CSVWQGQNYGYTF,TRBV29-1,once,TRBD1,TRBJ1-2
TGTGCCAGCAGCTCCTGGACTGACTCGATCGAGGATAATTCACCCCTCCACTTT,CASSSWTDSIEDNSPLHF,TRBV9,.,.,TRBJ1-6
TGTGCCAGCAGCTTAGCGGGGGGGATTTCGAACACCGGGGAGCTGTTTTTT,CASSLAGGISNTGELFF,TRBV9,.,TRBD2,TRBJ2-2
TGTGCCAGCAGCGTAGATCCTAGCGGGGGCTACAATGAGCAGTTCTTC,CASSVDPSGGYNEQFF,TRBV9,.,TRBD2,TRBJ2-1
TGTGCCAGCTCTTTACAGAGGGCTACTAATGAAAAACTGTTTTTT,CASSLQRATNEKLFF,TRBV18,.,.,TRBJ1-4
TGTGCCTGGAGTAACATGAACACTGAAGCTTTCTTT,CAWSNMNTEAFF,TRBV30,.,.,TRBJ1-1
TGTGCCAGCAGCTTAGGGCCAGGGGCAAGTTACACCTTC,CASSLGPGASYTF,TRBV11-2,.,.,TRBJ1-2
TGCGCCAGCAGCTTGGGGAGCTCGGGAGCCGGGACCTATTCTGGAAACACCATATATTTT,CASSLGSSGAGTYSGNTIYF,TRBV5-1,once,.,TRBJ1-3
TGTGCCAGCAGTACTGGACTAGCGGGGGCCACAGATACGCAGTATTTT,CASSTGLAGATDTQYF,TRBV7-2,.,TRBD2,TRBJ2-3
TGTGCCAGCAGGCCTCGGAACAGATATGGCTACACCTTC,CASRPRNRYGYTF,TRBV6-5,.,.,TRBJ1-2
TGTGCCAGCAGTTTAATCCGGGGCAGGGGCGACTATGGCTACACCTTC,CASSLIRGRGDYGYTF,TRBV28,.,.,TRBJ1-2
TGTGCCAGTACCCGGGATGAAAAACTGTTTTTT,CASTRDEKLFF,TRBV19,.,.,TRBJ1-4
TGTGCCAGCGGGACAGTCCAAGAGACCCAGTACTTC,CASGTVQETQYF,TRBV2,.,TRBD1,TRBJ2-5
TGTGCCAGCAGTTTTTTCAGGGGATTCACTGAAGCTTTCTTT,CASSFFRGFTEAFF,TRBV28,.,.,TRBJ1-1
TGTGCCAGCAGCTTCACAGGAGAACAGCCCCAGCATTTT,CASSFTGEQPQHF,TRBV11-3,.,.,TRBJ1-5
TGTGCCAGCAGCGTAGAGGGGTCCTATAATTCACCCCTCCACTTT,CASSVEGSYNSPLHF,TRBV9,.,.,TRBJ1-6
TGTGCCAGCAGTTCCCCGGGGGGGGCAGCTTCCTACGAGCAGTACTTC,CASSSPGGAASYEQYF,TRBV28,.,TRBD2,TRBJ2-7
TGTGCCAGCAGGAGGGACTTCCATTCTCAAGAGACCCAGTACTTC,CASRRDFHSQETQYF,TRBV2,.,.,TRBJ2-5
TGTGCCAGCAGCTTGTTGTGGGGGCAGGAGACCCAGTACTTC,CASSLLWGQETQYF,TRBV5-5,.,.,TRBJ2-5
TGTGCCAGCAGTGAGGGCGGGGGGTCCTCAGATACGCAGTATTTT,CASSEGGGSSDTQYF,TRBV6-4,few,TRBD2,TRBJ2-3
TGTGCCAGCAGCTTACGGGGCTTGGAGGGGACCCAGTACTTC,CASSLRGLEGTQYF,TRBV7-3,.,.,TRBJ2-5
TGTGCCAGCAGCTTCGGGACTAGCGGGTCCTACGAGCAGTACTTC,CASSFGTSGSYEQYF,TRBV7-2,.,TRBD2,TRBJ2-7
TGCGCCAGCAGCTTAGGGTCGGGGACTACTTACAATGAGCAGTTCTTC,CASSLGSGTTYNEQFF,TRBV5-1,.,TRBD2,TRBJ2-1
TGTGCCAGCAGCCGCAAACCGACAGGGGCGGACTACGAGCAGTACTTC,CASSRKPTGADYEQYF,TRBV13,.,TRBD1,TRBJ2-7
TGTGCCAGCAGTCCCGGGCGGGGGCGCACGCGGTATGGCTACACCTTC,CASSPGRGRTRYGYTF,TRBV28,.,.,TRBJ1-2
TGCGCCAGCAGCTGGGGGGCTAGCGGGGGTGAGACCCAGTACTTC,CASSWGASGGETQYF,TRBV5-1,.,TRBD2,TRBJ2-5
TGCAGCGTTGTTGTCCTAGCGGGGGGTGATACGCAGTATTTT,CSVVVLAGGDTQYF,TRBV29-1,.,TRBD2,TRBJ2-3
TGCGCCAGCAACGGGGGGACAAACACCGGGGAGCTGTTTTTT,CASNGGTNTGELFF,TRBV5-1,.,.,TRBJ2-2
TGTGCAGGGGGCAGGGACTATGGCTACACCTTC,CAGGRDYGYTF,TRBV6-4,.,TRBD1,TRBJ1-2
TGCAGCGTTGATGGCCAGGGAATCCGCGAGCAGTACTTC,CSVDGQGIREQYF,TRBV29-1,.,.,TRBJ2-7
TGTGCCAGCAGTCGAAACAGGGGAGGAACTGAAGCTTTCTTT,CASSRNRGGTEAFF,TRBV5-4,.,TRBD1,TRBJ1-1
TGCAGCAGCAGTCCAGGGGGTGAGGGCTACACCTTC,CSSSPGGEGYTF,TRBV29-1,.,TRBD1,TRBJ1-2
TGTGCCACCAGCAGAGATCTGGCAGGGGCCTTTTACGAGCAGTACTTC,CATSRDLAGAFYEQYF,TRBV15,once,.,TRBJ2-7
TGTGCCAGCAGCTCCAGAGGACGGACTAGCGCCAGCTCCTACAATGAGCAGTTCTTC,CASSSRGRTSASSYNEQFF,TRBV7-3,.,TRBD2,TRBJ2-1
TGTGCCAGCAGCGTCGGGCAGGGTGTGTCAAACACCATATATTTT,CASSVGQGVSNTIYF,TRBV9,.,.,TRBJ1-3
TGCGCCAGCAGCCCCTTTGGTTTAAGCGGGGGACGCACAGATACGCAGTATTTT,CASSPFGLSGGRTDTQYF,TRBV5-1,.,TRBD2,TRBJ2-3
TGTGCCAGCAGTGCAGGGACAGGACCGCAAGAGACCCAGTACTTC,CASSAGTGPQETQYF,TRBV25-1,.,TRBD1,TRBJ2-5
TGTGCCAGCAGCAAAGGACAGGGGGCTGACCGGAACTATGGCTACACCTTC,CASSKGQGADRNYGYTF,TRBV5-5,.,TRBD1,TRBJ1-2
TGTGCCAGCAGTTACGTGGGACAGGGGTCCTACGAGCAGTACTTC,CASSYVGQGSYEQYF,TRBV2,.,TRBD1,TRBJ2-7
TGTGCCAGCAGCGTCGCAGGGGCACCTATCTACGAGCAGTACTTC,CASSVAGAPIYEQYF,TRBV9,.,.,TRBJ2-7
TGCAGCGTGGCCAACACTGAAGCTTTCTTT,CSVANTEAFF,TRBV29-1,.,.,TRBJ1-1